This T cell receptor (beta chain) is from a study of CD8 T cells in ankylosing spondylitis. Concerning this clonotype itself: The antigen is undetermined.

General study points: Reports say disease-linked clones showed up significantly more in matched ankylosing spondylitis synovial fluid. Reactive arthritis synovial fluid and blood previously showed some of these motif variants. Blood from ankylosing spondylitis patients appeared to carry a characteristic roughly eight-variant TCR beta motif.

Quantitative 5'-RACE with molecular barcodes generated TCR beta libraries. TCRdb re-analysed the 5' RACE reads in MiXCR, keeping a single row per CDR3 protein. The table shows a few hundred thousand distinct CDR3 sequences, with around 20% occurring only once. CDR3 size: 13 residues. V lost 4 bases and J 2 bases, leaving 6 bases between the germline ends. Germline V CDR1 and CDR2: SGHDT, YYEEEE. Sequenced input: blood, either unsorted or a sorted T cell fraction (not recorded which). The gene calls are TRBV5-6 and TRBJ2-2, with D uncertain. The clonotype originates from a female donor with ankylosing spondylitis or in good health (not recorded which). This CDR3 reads CASSRINTGELFF. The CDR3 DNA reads TGTGCCAGCAGCCGGATTAACACCGGGGAGCTGTTTTTT.